The rows below give T cell receptor beta chains drawn from one sample of a study of cytomegalovirus exposure and HLA in healthy donors. The repertoire was sequenced with immunoSEQ multiplex PCR; TCRdb's copy has only in-frame clones and lacks some. This sample has under 200,000 clones, with 75% to 90% found just once. The specimen was PBMCs. The receptors shown here come from a man in his late teens or twenties in good health and CMV-seropositive. Each CDR3 is given with its conserved first and last residue. A D gene is named only where the DNA matches it firmly. Where a row states a size, it is once, few, many or the class of an expanded clone; other rows omit it.

CDR3: CASSQGNRKRRHNEQFF
DNA: TGTGCCAGCAGCCAAGGGAACAGAAAGAGAAGGCACAATGAGCAGTTCTTC
J: TRBJ2-1
size: -
V: TRBV14
D: -

CDR3: CASSAELAGVEQYF
DNA: TGTGCCAGCAGCGCCGAACTAGCGGGGGTTGAGCAGTACTTC
J: TRBJ2-7
size: once
V: TRBV9
D: TRBD2

CDR3: CASTEQGATYGYTF
DNA: TGTGCCAGCACCGAGCAGGGGGCCACCTATGGCTACACCTTC
J: TRBJ1-2
size: -
V: TRBV6-1
D: TRBD1

CDR3: CASSQQTGGEGNTIYF
DNA: TGTGCCAGCAGCCAACAGACAGGGGGCGAGGGAAACACCATATATTTT
J: TRBJ1-3
size: -
V: TRBV4-2
D: TRBD1

CDR3: CASSYGPGSYNEQFF
DNA: TGTGCCAGCAGTTATGGGCCTGGCTCCTACAATGAGCAGTTCTTC
J: TRBJ2-1
size: -
V: TRBV6-6
D: -

CDR3: CASSPSRNEQFF
DNA: TGTGCCAGCAGCCCTAGTCGGAATGAGCAGTTCTTC
J: TRBJ2-1
size: once
V: TRBV7-9
D: -

CDR3: CAWRLEGKYEKLFF
DNA: TGTGCCTGGAGATTGGAGGGGAAGTATGAAAAACTGTTTTTT
J: TRBJ1-4
size: -
V: TRBV30
D: -

CDR3: CASSPGQGYGYTF
DNA: TGTGCCAGCAGCCCCGGACAGGGGTACGGCTACACCTTC
J: TRBJ1-2
size: -
V: TRBV5-4
D: TRBD1

CDR3: CASSPPGAIREQYF
DNA: TGTGCCAGCAGCCCCCCGGGTGCAATACGCGAGCAGTACTTC
J: TRBJ2-7
size: -
V: TRBV5-6
D: -

CDR3: CASSATSGSAEQYF
DNA: TGTGCCAGCAGCGCGACTAGCGGGAGTGCCGAGCAGTACTTC
J: TRBJ2-7
size: -
V: TRBV9
D: TRBD2